A selection of T cell receptor beta chains follows, all from one sample in a study of T-cell memory formation after mild COVID-19. One entry per CDR3 protein results from TCRdb running MiXCR on the 5' RACE reads. The data contain about 610,000 distinct CDR3 sequences, around a sixth of them singletons. Sequenced sample: PBMCs or a T cell subset sorted from them (not recorded which). The receptors stem from an adult woman who had mild COVID-19 (a few samples of this study predate the infection). Cell type and time point are not known. CDR3s include the opening cysteine and the closing phenylalanine or tryptophan. The D gene is left open where the match is weak. A clone size is listed for some rows: how often the clone was seen (once, few, many), or a class if it is expanded.

J gene	clone size	D gene	V gene	CDR3 DNA	CDR3 protein
TRBJ1-4	.	.	TRBV7-2	TGTGCCAGCAGCCCGCACCTTAATGAAAAACTGTTTTTT	CASSPHLNEKLFF
TRBJ1-2	.	.	TRBV10-3	TGTGCCATCAGTGACGGCCCGGGATATGGCTACACCTTC	CAISDGPGYGYTF
TRBJ2-4	.	.	TRBV19	TGTGCCAGTAGTATAGATGGCGGCGACATTCAGTACTTC	CASSIDGGDIQYF
TRBJ1-5	.	TRBD1	TRBV10-3	TGTGCCATCAGTGAGGACAGGGTGAATCAGCCCCAGCATTTT	CAISEDRVNQPQHF
TRBJ2-3	.	.	TRBV5-4	TGTGCCAGCAGCGTAGGCCAAGATACGCAGTATTTT	CASSVGQDTQYF
TRBJ2-5	many	TRBD1	TRBV6-4	TGTGCCAGCAGTCCAGGGACAGGCGCAGAGACCCAGTACTTC	CASSPGTGAETQYF
TRBJ2-1	.	.	TRBV4-2	TGTGCCAGCAGCCAGAAGGGGGCGGGGTACTCCTACAATGAGCAGTTCTTC	CASSQKGAGYSYNEQFF
TRBJ2-2	few	.	TRBV4-1	TGCGCCAGCAGCCTGGGGGCCGGTGGCACCGGGGAGCTGTTTTTT	CASSLGAGGTGELFF
TRBJ1-2	.	TRBD1	TRBV29-1	TGCAGCGTTCCCGCTCCGGGACAGGGAGGCTATGGCTACACCTTC	CSVPAPGQGGYGYTF
TRBJ2-7	.	TRBD1	TRBV7-6	TGTGCCAGCAGCTCCCGACAGGGGCCGGTATACGAGCAGTACTTC	CASSSRQGPVYEQYF
TRBJ2-7	.	.	TRBV29-1	TGCAGCGTTGAGGTAGCGGGACAGTTCTACGAGCAGTACTTC	CSVEVAGQFYEQYF
TRBJ2-3	.	TRBD1	TRBV28	TGTGCCAGCAGGAAGACCGGGACAGGGTTATGGCGAGGAGATACGCAGTATTTT	CASRKTGTGLWRGDTQYF
TRBJ2-7	few	.	TRBV7-6	TGTGCCAGCAGACCAGCGGACCGCTACGAGCAGTACTTC	CASRPADRYEQYF
TRBJ1-5	many	.	TRBV12-3/TRBV12-4	TGTGCCAGCAGTTTATCCCAGGGCGTGGGGGGCAATCAGCCCCAGCATTTT	CASSLSQGVGGNQPQHF
TRBJ1-1	.	.	TRBV29-1	TGCAGCGTTGTAGGTCTGGGGGGGCGAAAATGGTCCGCCACTGAAGCTTTCTTT	CSVVGLGGRKWSATEAFF
TRBJ1-2	.	TRBD1	TRBV27	TGTGCCAGCAGTTTAGGGGGCAGGGGGCCCTATGGCTACACCTTC	CASSLGGRGPYGYTF
TRBJ2-5	.	.	TRBV12-3/TRBV12-4	TGTGCCAGCAGGCGGGGCCGCCAAGAGACCCAGTACTTC	CASRRGRQETQYF
TRBJ1-1	few	.	TRBV5-1	TGCGCCAGCAGCTTTGACCCCTCGTCGAACACTGAAGCTTTCTTT	CASSFDPSSNTEAFF
TRBJ2-1	many	TRBD2	TRBV12-3/TRBV12-4	TGTGCCAGCAGGCTAGCGGGGAGTTCCTACAATGAGCAGTTCTTC	CASRLAGSSYNEQFF
TRBJ1-6	.	TRBD1	TRBV10-3	TGTGCCATCAGTGCCGGGACAGGAAATTCACCCCTCCACTTT	CAISAGTGNSPLHF
TRBJ2-5	.	.	TRBV7-9	TGTGCCAGCAGCTTATTTGAGGGCCAAGAGACCCAGTACTTC	CASSLFEGQETQYF
TRBJ2-1	.	.	TRBV5-1	TGCGCCAGCAGCTCGGACGTGGGTGAGCAGTTCTTC	CASSSDVGEQFF
TRBJ2-6	few	.	TRBV24-1	TGTGCCACCAGTGGTTCGACACGACCCAGCGTCCTGACTTTC	CATSGSTRPSVLTF
TRBJ2-7	.	TRBD1	TRBV7-9	TGTGCCAGCAGCTATCTCTCGGGACAGGCCTACGAGCAGTACTTC	CASSYLSGQAYEQYF
TRBJ2-5	once	TRBD2	TRBV4-1	TGCGCCAGCAGCCAAGAAGTTGTAGCGGGGCCGCGCTACCAAGAGACCCAGTACTTC	CASSQEVVAGPRYQETQYF
TRBJ2-7	.	.	TRBV5-1	TGCGCCAGCAGCTTGGCCTCGGGCCTAACCTACGAGCAGTACTTC	CASSLASGLTYEQYF
TRBJ1-1	.	.	TRBV12-3/TRBV12-4	TGTGCCAGCAGTTTAGAACAGCGAGAAGCTTTCTTT	CASSLEQREAFF
TRBJ2-7	few	.	TRBV7-2	TGTGCCAGCAGCTTAGCCGGGACACCACCCTACGAGCAGTACTTC	CASSLAGTPPYEQYF
TRBJ2-7	once	TRBD1	TRBV2	TGTGCCAGCACATACGACAGGGGGAGTGAGCAGTACTTC	CASTYDRGSEQYF
TRBJ2-5	.	.	TRBV29-1	TGCAGCGTTGAAGCCCTTGGGAGGACAGAGACCCAGTACTTC	CSVEALGRTETQYF
TRBJ2-5	many	TRBD2	TRBV6-5	TGTGCCAGCAGTTACTCCGGGACTAGCGGACAAGAGACCCAGTACTTC	CASSYSGTSGQETQYF
TRBJ1-3	few	TRBD1	TRBV29-1	TGCAGCGCTCTGACAGGGGCCTCTGGAAACACCATATATTTT	CSALTGASGNTIYF
TRBJ2-1	few	.	TRBV6-1	TGTGCCAGCGAAGGCAGTCCTCCGGTGGAGCAGTTCTTC	CASEGSPPVEQFF
TRBJ1-1	few	TRBD1	TRBV7-2	TGTGCCAGCAGCCCTAGGGGGCGGTGGACTGAAGCTTTCTTT	CASSPRGRWTEAFF
TRBJ2-7	few	.	TRBV6-6	TGTGCCAGCAGCGCGGGGCGGCTAGCTCAGGAGCAGTACTTC	CASSAGRLAQEQYF
TRBJ2-7	.	TRBD2	TRBV12-3/TRBV12-4	TGTGCCAGCAGTCTATGGGGTGGGACTAGCGTCTACGAGCAGTACTTC	CASSLWGGTSVYEQYF
TRBJ2-2	.	.	TRBV5-1	TGCGCCAGCAGCTTGGCGGGGGAGTCCGGGGAGCTGTTTTTT	CASSLAGESGELFF
TRBJ2-2	few	.	TRBV7-3	TGTGCCAGCGCCAGGGAGGGGGCGAACACCGGGGAGCTGTTTTTT	CASAREGANTGELFF
TRBJ2-1	few	.	TRBV20-1	TGCAGTGCCCCTCAGGGACGCTCCTACAATGAGCAGTTCTTC	CSAPQGRSYNEQFF
TRBJ2-2	few	.	TRBV5-1	TGCGCCAGCAGCTCAAACAGGGGGGAGCTGTTTTTT	CASSSNRGELFF
TRBJ2-7	few	.	TRBV7-2	TGTGCCAGCAGCCTATCTCGGGACGAGCAGTACTTC	CASSLSRDEQYF
TRBJ2-7	.	.	TRBV7-8	TGTGCCAGCAGCCTAAACAGGGAGGGCTACGAGCAGTACTTC	CASSLNREGYEQYF
TRBJ2-7	many	TRBD2	TRBV12-3/TRBV12-4	TGTGCCAGCAGACCCCCTAGCGGGCTCTACGAGCAGTACTTC	CASRPPSGLYEQYF
TRBJ1-1	.	TRBD1	TRBV7-2	TGTGCCAGCAGCTTAGAGACAGGGTCCCCTGAAGCTTTCTTT	CASSLETGSPEAFF
TRBJ1-2	few	.	TRBV6-6	TGTGCCAGCAGTTATTTGGGGAGGGATGGCTACACCTTC	CASSYLGRDGYTF
TRBJ1-1	few	.	TRBV15	TGTGCCACCAGCAGCTCTCTCAGGGACGGAAACACTGAAGCTTTCTTT	CATSSSLRDGNTEAFF
TRBJ2-7	few	.	TRBV2	TGTGCCAGCAGTGAAAGAGGTTCGGCTTACGAGCAGTACTTC	CASSERGSAYEQYF
TRBJ2-3	few	.	TRBV3-1	TGTGCCAGCAGCCGCCAGCACGCAGATACGCAGTATTTT	CASSRQHADTQYF
TRBJ1-1	few	TRBD1	TRBV5-1	TGCGCCAGCAGCTTGGGGGACAGGGACAACACTGAAGCTTTCTTT	CASSLGDRDNTEAFF
TRBJ2-1	.	.	TRBV6-6	TGTGCCAGCAGTTACTCGAGCAGGTCAGCCTACAATGAGCAGTTCTTC	CASSYSSRSAYNEQFF
TRBJ2-2	.	TRBD1	TRBV20-1	TGCAGTGCTCCTTGGGACAGGGGGTCCGGGGAGCTGTTTTTT	CSAPWDRGSGELFF
TRBJ2-7	few	.	TRBV5-6	TGTGCCAGCAGCTTGATAAACTTGGGGCGCGAGCAGTACTTC	CASSLINLGREQYF
TRBJ2-3	few	.	TRBV27	TGTGCCAGCAGTCTCACCTCGGGACTGCCCGCAGATACGCAGTATTTT	CASSLTSGLPADTQYF
TRBJ2-1	.	.	TRBV7-9	TGTGCCAGCAGCTTAGCCTTCCAAATCCGGGACCGATCCTACAATGAGCAGTTCTTC	CASSLAFQIRDRSYNEQFF
TRBJ1-1	few	.	TRBV7-2	TGTGCCAGCAGCCGGGGCGTAGTACGGAACACTGAAGCTTTCTTT	CASSRGVVRNTEAFF